The 29 T cell receptor beta chains below were found in one sample sequenced in a study of CD8 T cells in Susac syndrome. Reverse transcription used about 0.5 to 1 ug RNA and random hexamers. TCRdb independently ran MiXCR on the immunoSEQ multiplex PCR reads; one entry per CDR3 protein. This table holds 150,000 to 200,000 distinct CDR3 sequences, about 93% found once. Material: CD4+ T cells from PBMCs. Source of these receptors: a human donor with multiple sclerosis.

The chain links TRBV30 to TRBJ1-2, with 8 bases that match TRBD1. This CDR3 has 17 amino acids. CDR1 is GTSNPN, CDR2 SVGIG, per germline (reference sequence). The junction had 15 bases not matched to a gene; V was cut back by 4 bases and J by 2 bases. CDR3 sequence (DNA): TGTGCCTGGACCGGACAGGGAGCTCCCCATGGGAACTATGGCTACACCTTC. Translating gives CAWTGQGAPHGNYGYTF. The full variable domain, in which reference TRBV30 and TRBJ1-2 provide the parts outside the CDR3, is SQTIHQWPATLVQPVGSPLSLECTVEGTSNPNLYWYRQAAGRGLQLLFYSVGIGQISSEVPQNLSASRPQDRQFILSSKKLLLSDSGFYLCAWTGQGAPHGNYGYTFGSGTRLTVV.

The chain has TRBV5-1 and TRBJ1-2; D not certain. Looked up from germline, CDR1 is SGHRS and CDR2 is YFSETQ. This CDR3 spans 13 amino acids. V lost 3 bases, J lost 4 bases, and 10 bases lay in between. The CDR3 loop reads CASSSGEGYGYTF. CDR3 sequence (DNA): TGCGCCAGCAGCTCCGGGGAAGGCTATGGCTACACCTTC.

The V call is TRBV20-1, the J call TRBJ1-5; a weak D match, TRBD1 (6 bases). The CDR3 consists of 14 residues. The germline gives CDR1 DFQATT, CDR2 SNEGSKA (reference sequence). The V end was cut by 0 bases, the J end by 3 bases, with 9 bases between. The CDR3 loop reads CSAREGADNQPQHF. CDR3 bases: TGCAGTGCTAGAGAGGGGGCTGACAATCAGCCCCAGCATTTT.

The chain is built from TRBV7-9 and TRBJ1-5, with 10 bases fitting TRBD1. The ends lost 5 bases at V and 7 bases at J; junction bases unmatched: 2. CDR3 size: 13 residues. CDR1 and CDR2 (germline): SEHNR, FQNEAQ (reference sequence). DNA of the CDR3: TGTGCCAGCAGCGGGACAGGGGAACAGCCCCAGCATTTT. It yields the protein CASSGTGEQPQHF.

The V gene is TRBV3-1, the J gene TRBJ2-4, with D tentatively TRBD1 (5 bases). Germline V lookup: CDR1 LGHDT, CDR2 YNNKEL (reference sequence). Trimming pared 4 bases from V and 7 bases from J, leaving 11 bases between. The CDR3 is made up of 13 amino acids. The CDR3 nucleotides are TGTGCCAGCAGCCGGGGCGGTGGGAACATTCAGTACTTC. Translated: CASSRGGGNIQYF.

This clonotype appeared once. The chain employs TRBV18 and TRBJ2-6, with 7 bases matching TRBD1. CDR1 and CDR2 from the germline V gene are KGHSH and LQKENI. V lost 0 bases and J lost 1; bases outside the gene matches: 6. The CDR3 sequence is 18 residues long. CDR3 loop: CASSPPVGGASGANVLTF. The CDR3 nucleotides read TGTGCCAGCTCACCACCGGTAGGGGGCGCATCTGGGGCCAACGTCCTGACTTTC.

CDR3 loop: CASTSGGETQYF. The CDR3 bases are TGTGCCAGCACCTCGGGGGGAGAGACCCAGTACTTC. The rearrangement joins TRBV27 to TRBJ2-5; 7 bases map to TRBD2. There are 12 residues in the CDR3. From germline, CDR1 is MNHEY and CDR2 SMNVEV (reference sequence). Unmatched junction bases numbered 3, after V lost 7 bases and J lost 4 bases.

The V call is TRBV7-2, the J call TRBJ1-5, with no clear D. V was cut by 1 base and J by 3 bases, with 10 bases left in between. CDR3 size: 15 residues. Per germline, CDR1 SGHTA and CDR2 FQGNSA. The CDR3 loop is CASSLVSSSNQPQHF. The CDR3 bases are TGTGCCAGCAGCTTAGTAAGCAGCTCCAATCAGCCCCAGCATTTT.

The rearrangement uses TRBV6-2 or TRBV6-3 and TRBJ1-1, with D perhaps TRBD1 (5 bases). The CDR3 is 13 residues long. Trimming took off 5 bases at V and 4 bases at J, with 11 bases between the two ends. CDR1 is MNHEY and CDR2 is SVGEGT in the germline V gene. The CDR3 DNA reads TGTGCCAGCAGTCGAGGGGCGGGCACTGAAGCTTTCTTT. This codes for CASSRGAGTEAFF.

This chain connects TRBV20-1 to TRBJ1-1, with D possibly being TRBD1 (5 bases). Germline CDR1 and CDR2: DFQATT and SNEGSKA (reference sequence). The CDR3 sequence is 16 residues long. Trimming removed 3 bases at V and 1 base at J, with 18 bases between. Here the CDR3 DNA reads TGCAGTGCTAGTTGGCAGGGTCTTCTCCCGAACACTGAAGCTTTCTTT. Translating gives CSASWQGLLPNTEAFF.

The chain has TRBV27 and TRBJ1-2; a possible D gene is TRBD1 (5 bases). V was cut by 2 bases and J by 2 bases, with 6 bases left in between. Germline V gene data show CDR1 as MNHEY and CDR2 as SMNVEV (reference sequence). The CDR3 consists of 13 residues. Here the CDR3 DNA reads TGTGCCAGCAGTTTAAGACAGAACTATGGCTACACCTTC. Its protein product is CASSLRQNYGYTF.

A few counts support this clonotype. This chain links TRBV12-3 or TRBV12-4 with TRBJ2-5, with 12 bases aligning to TRBD2. The CDR3 has 15 residues. V was clipped by 5 bases and J by 2 bases; unmatched bases: 3. The CDR3 spells CASSPGTSGQETQYF. In DNA form, the CDR3 reads TGTGCCAGCAGTCCAGGGACTAGCGGGCAAGAGACCCAGTACTTC.

This clonotype was seen once. The V and J genes are TRBV6-2 or TRBV6-3 and TRBJ1-1; TRBD1 agrees at 9 bases. V was clipped by 4 bases and J by 0 bases; unmatched bases: 12. The germline V gene encodes CDR1 MNHEY and CDR2 SVGEGT. This CDR3 has 18 amino acids. The CDR3 bases are TGTGCCAGCAGTTTCAACTACAGGGGGCTGACAATGAACACTGAAGCTTTCTTT. Protein sequence: CASSFNYRGLTMNTEAFF.

This clonotype appeared once. The chain combines TRBV7-2 with TRBJ2-1, with TRBD2 matching over 11 bases. CDR3 length: 16 residues. The germline V gene encodes CDR1 SGHTA and CDR2 FQGNSA. The junction had 6 bases not matched to a gene; V was cut back by 5 bases and J by 3 bases. In DNA, the CDR3 is TGTGCCAGCAGCCTCACTAGCGGGGGCATCTACAATGAGCAGTTCTTC. Amino acid sequence: CASSLTSGGIYNEQFF.

The rearrangement links TRBV20-1 to TRBJ1-2; a possible D gene is TRBD1 (5 bases). Germline-derived CDR1 and CDR2 are DFQATT and SNEGSKA (reference sequence). Deletions cut 6 bases from V and 0 bases from J, with 14 bases between. The CDR3 runs to 14 residues. In DNA, the CDR3 is TGCAGTGCCACCCGGGGGGGGGCTAACTATGGCTACACCTTC. It encodes CSATRGGANYGYTF.

The chain recombines TRBV3-1 with TRBJ2-3; D unclear. V was shortened by 1 base and J by 6 bases, with 8 bases between the two germline ends. There are 13 residues in the CDR3. Germline V gives CDR1 LGHDT, CDR2 YNNKEL (reference sequence). The CDR3 sequence: CASSQGMEDTQYF. CDR3 nucleotide sequence: TGTGCCAGCAGCCAAGGGATGGAGGATACGCAGTATTTT.

The chain uses TRBV14 and TRBJ1-3; D may be TRBD1 (6 bases). Trimming shortened V by 1 base and J by 1 base, and 20 bases separated the two germline ends. The CDR3 runs 19 residues. Germline CDR1 is SGHDN and CDR2 is FVKESK. DNA of the CDR3: TGTGCCAGCAGCCAAGCCTGGCCAGGGGAATGGAGTTCTGGAAACACCATATATTTT. As protein: CASSQAWPGEWSSGNTIYF.

The chain recombines TRBV4-1 with TRBJ1-5, with D hard to call. V was clipped by 4 bases and J by 7 bases, with 14 bases between them. The CDR3 runs 14 residues. The germline gives CDR1 MGHRA, CDR2 YSYEKL. The CDR3 region is CASSRLPLGQPQHF. As DNA, the CDR3 is TGCGCCAGCAGCCGCCTCCCTTTGGGGCAGCCCCAGCATTTT.

The chain links TRBV3-1 to TRBJ2-1, with TRBD1 matching over 7 bases. CDR3 size: 13 residues. J gave up 9 bases and V 0 bases, and 2 bases lay outside the gene matches. Germline assignment: CDR1 LGHDT and CDR2 YNNKEL (reference sequence). The CDR3 here is CASSQDYRGEQFF. CDR3 DNA: TGTGCCAGCAGCCAAGATTACAGGGGTGAGCAGTTCTTC.

In this sample, this clonotype turned up once. The chain is built from TRBV2 and TRBJ1-2; 7 positions match TRBD1. Germline CDR1 and CDR2: SNHLY and FYNNEI. The V gene end was trimmed by 2 bases and the J gene end by 4 bases; junction bases not matched to a gene: 4. There are 14 residues in the CDR3. Here the CDR3 reads CASSEMWDSYGYTF. The CDR3 DNA is TGTGCCAGCAGTGAAATGTGGGACAGCTATGGCTACACCTTC.

The genes are TRBV9 and TRBJ2-1; TRBD2 might be the D (5 bases). Between the trimmed V and J ends, which lost 3 bases and 10 bases, there was a span of 14 bases. The length of the CDR3 is 13 residues. Germline loops: CDR1 SGDLS, CDR2 YYNGEE. In DNA form, the CDR3 reads TGTGCCAGCAGCGACGGGGTGTACGTGGAGCAGTTCTTC. It codes for CASSDGVYVEQFF.

J is TRBJ1-3 and V is TRBV30; D might be TRBD1 (5 bases). V was clipped by 4 bases and J by 4 bases, with 11 bases between them. There are 13 residues in the CDR3. Per the germline V gene, CDR1 is GTSNPN and CDR2 is SVGIG (reference sequence). This CDR3 reads CAWIWDSGNTIYF. CDR3 DNA: TGTGCCTGGATTTGGGACTCAGGAAACACCATATATTTT.

This rearrangement joins TRBV7-9 to TRBJ1-4; no definite D call. This CDR3 region has 14 residues. Germline CDR1 and CDR2: SEHNR and FQNEAQ (reference sequence). The V end was cut by 7 bases, the J end by 0 bases, with 9 bases between. The CDR3 nucleotides read TGTGCCAGCACCCTAGTTGCAACTAATGAAAAACTGTTTTTT. Translating it yields CASTLVATNEKLFF.

This chain joins TRBV19 and TRBJ1-1; no clear D. Trimming took off 3 bases at V and 2 bases at J, with 16 bases between the two ends. Germline CDR1 LNHDA, CDR2 SQIVND (reference sequence). The CDR3 has 16 amino acids. The CDR3 region is CASSILSGPPNTEAFF. In DNA, the CDR3 is TGTGCCAGTAGTATCCTCTCCGGGCCTCCTAACACTGAAGCTTTCTTT.

The gene calls are TRBV20-1 and TRBJ2-7; 8 bases fit TRBD1. The CDR3 extends over 13 amino acids. Germline CDR1 and CDR2: DFQATT and SNEGSKA (reference sequence). The V and J ends lost 5 bases and 6 bases, in that order; junction bases with no gene match: 9. The CDR3 spells CSASMDRVGEQYF. CDR3 DNA sequence: TGCAGTGCTTCCATGGACAGGGTGGGCGAGCAGTACTTC.

This chain joins TRBV9 and TRBJ1-3; D possibly corresponds to TRBD1 (5 bases). Trimming took off 3 bases at V and 0 bases at J, with 10 bases between the two ends. Germline assignment: CDR1 SGDLS and CDR2 YYNGEE. CDR3 length: 15 residues. The CDR3 DNA follows: TGTGCCAGCAGCGGTCAGGGTTTCTCTGGAAACACCATATATTTT. Translation gives CASSGQGFSGNTIYF.

The rearrangement joins TRBV19 to TRBJ2-7, with 10 bases aligning to TRBD2. Germline V gene sequence: CDR1 LNHDA, CDR2 SQIVND (reference sequence). After removal of 3 bases from V and 5 bases from J, the junction contained 1 base not matched to a gene. The CDR3 has 13 amino acids. CDR3 DNA: TGTGCCAGTAGTATCCTAGCGGGAGACGAGCAGTACTTC. Protein product: CASSILAGDEQYF.

The rearrangement joins TRBV7-2 to TRBJ2-7; 10 nucleotides match TRBD2. The CDR3 spans 14 residues. Per the germline V gene, CDR1 is SGHTA and CDR2 is FQGNSA. V dropped 6 bases and J dropped 4; count of bases not matched to a gene: 6. The CDR3 loop is CASSTGTSEYEQYF. The CDR3, as DNA: TGTGCCAGCAGTACCGGGACTAGCGAATACGAGCAGTACTTC.

The V call is TRBV5-6, the J call TRBJ2-5; TRBD2 is a possible D gene (6 bases). V was shortened by 4 bases and J by 2 bases, with 15 bases between the two germline ends. The germline V gene encodes CDR1 SGHDT and CDR2 YYEEEE. The CDR3 spans 15 residues. The chain's CDR3 is CASSQREPWQETQYF. The CDR3 DNA reads as TGTGCCAGCAGCCAACGGGAGCCGTGGCAAGAGACCCAGTACTTC.